Following are 17 T cell receptor beta chains from one sample sequenced in a study of cytomegalovirus exposure and HLA in healthy donors. With 60 Vbeta and 13 Jbeta primers, the PCR was carried out. Sequencing was performed with immunoSEQ multiplex PCR; in TCRdb, only in-frame clones are kept and a portion is missing. The sample has about 250,000 clones, about 77% seen once. The sample taken for sequencing was PBMCs. The source is a boy between 10 and 17 years old in good health and CMV-seronegative.

V is TRBV2 and J is TRBJ2-3, with D perhaps TRBD2 (5 bases). This CDR3 region has 15 residues. Between the trimmed V and J ends, which lost 8 bases and 3 bases, there was a span of 18 bases. Germline CDR1 is SNHLY and CDR2 is FYNNEI. CDR3 sequence reads: CASDSGILPTDTQYF. The CDR3 DNA sequence: TGTGCCAGCGACTCCGGGATCCTGCCTACAGATACGCAGTATTTT. The whole variable domain, filled in from reference TRBV2 and TRBJ2-3, reads EPEVTQTPSHQVTQMGQEVILRCVPISNHLYFYWYRQILGQKVEFLVSFYNNEISEKSEIFDDQFSVERPDGSNFTLKIRSTKLEDSAMYFCASDSGILPTDTQYFGPGTRLTVL.

This clone has only one observation. The chain is built from TRBV9 and TRBJ2-3; TRBD2 aligns across 7 bases. V was clipped by 0 bases and J by 2 bases; unmatched bases: 3. The CDR3 contains 15 residues. Germline-derived CDR1 and CDR2 are SGDLS and YYNGEE. The CDR3, as DNA: TGTGCCAGCAGCGTAGGCCTAGCGGTCACAGATACGCAGTATTTT. It translates to CASSVGLAVTDTQYF.

The chain recombines TRBV4-1 with TRBJ2-1, with 7 bases matching TRBD2. The V gene's germline CDR1 is MGHRA and CDR2 YSYEKL. J gave up 4 bases and V 4 bases, and 10 bases lay outside the gene matches. The CDR3 has 16 residues. The CDR3 loop is CASSPRLAADYNEQFF. The CDR3 coding sequence is TGCGCCAGCAGCCCCAGGCTAGCGGCCGATTACAATGAGCAGTTCTTC.

This chain connects TRBV19 to TRBJ2-5, with D possibly being TRBD2 (6 bases). The V gene lost 3 bases and the J gene lost 4 bases, with 12 bases spanning the gap. Germline CDR1 and CDR2: LNHDA and SQIVND (reference sequence). The CDR3 is made up of 14 amino acids. Here the CDR3 DNA reads TGTGCCAGTAGTATCGGTGTGGGGGGAGAGACCCAGTACTTC. Protein: CASSIGVGGETQYF.

V is TRBV7-8 and J is TRBJ2-1; TRBD2 matches 8 bases. V lost 4 bases to trimming and J lost 6 bases; unmatched junction nucleotides: 5. This CDR3 is 14 amino acids long. Germline loops: CDR1 SGHVS, CDR2 FQNEAQ. The CDR3 loop is CASSWGGTSNEQFF. The CDR3 nucleotides are TGTGCCAGCAGCTGGGGGGGGACTAGCAATGAGCAGTTCTTC.

The chain carries TRBV6-5 and TRBJ2-1; 8 nucleotides align to TRBD2. Germline lookup yields CDR1 MNHEY and CDR2 SVGAGI. There are 14 residues in the CDR3. V dropped 5 bases and J dropped 5; count of bases not matched to a gene: 5. The CDR3 DNA reads TGTGCCAGCAGTCCAGCGGGGGCCCACAATGAGCAGTTCTTC. Residues: CASSPAGAHNEQFF.

This chain joins TRBV7-2 and TRBJ2-2; 8 bases are a match to TRBD2. The CDR3 is 17 amino acids. Germline V gene sequence: CDR1 SGHTA, CDR2 FQGNSA. J lost 5 bases, V lost 1 base, and 9 bases had no gene match. The CDR3 spells CASSLVPGGPRTGELFF. The CDR3 DNA is TGTGCCAGCAGCTTAGTACCGGGGGGGCCGCGAACCGGGGAGCTGTTTTTT. Using reference TRBV7-2 and TRBJ2-2 for the parts outside the CDR3, the full variable domain is GAGVSQSPSNKVTEKGKDVELRCDPISGHTALYWYRQSLGQGLEFLIYFQGNSAPDKSGLPSDRFSAERTGGSVSTLTIQRTQQEDSAVYLCASSLVPGGPRTGELFFGEGSRLTVL.

The gene calls are TRBV5-1 and TRBJ2-5; 8 bases fit TRBD2. The CDR3 spans 14 residues. Germline loops: CDR1 SGHRS, CDR2 YFSETQ. V lost 3 bases, J lost 5 bases, and 6 bases stayed unmatched. The CDR3 bases are TGCGCCAGCAGCTCGAGCGGGAGTATGGAGACCCAGTACTTC. The encoded protein is CASSSSGSMETQYF. Full variable domain (rest looked up from reference TRBV5-1 and TRBJ2-5): KAGVTQTPRYLIKTRGQQVTLSCSPISGHRSVSWYQQTPGQGLQFLFEYFSETQRNKGNFPGRFSGRQFSNSRSEMNVSTLELGDSALYLCASSSSGSMETQYFGPGTRLLVL.

This chain links TRBV5-6 with TRBJ1-2, with TRBD1 identical over 7 bases. The trim removed 0 bases at V and 6 bases at J, leaving 2 bases unmatched. The CDR3 consists of 13 residues. CDR1 is SGHDT, CDR2 YYEEEE, per germline. CDR3: CASSLDRGDGYTF. CDR3 DNA: TGTGCCAGCAGCTTGGACAGGGGAGATGGCTACACCTTC.

This chain connects TRBV19 to TRBJ1-2; TRBD1 matches 7 bases. CDR1 and CDR2 from the germline V gene are LNHDA and SQIVND (reference sequence). The trim removed 2 bases at V and 1 base at J, leaving 22 bases unmatched. The CDR3 spans 21 residues. The CDR3 DNA is TGTGCCAGTAGTATATTCCAAACTCGGGACAGACCTCCTCTCCTTAACTATGGCTACACCTTC. It codes for CASSIFQTRDRPPLLNYGYTF.

The genes are TRBV9 and TRBJ2-2, with TRBD1 matching 7 bases. Germline lookup yields CDR1 SGDLS and CDR2 YYNGEE. This CDR3 has 15 residues. V was pared by 1 base and J by 1 base, with 1 base of the junction left unmatched. DNA of the CDR3: TGTGCCAGCAGCGTAAGGACAGGGAACACCGGGGAGCTGTTTTTT. This encodes CASSVRTGNTGELFF.

This rearrangement joins TRBV19 to TRBJ2-2, with 9 bases aligning to TRBD1. This CDR3 has 14 amino acids. Germline V gene sequence: CDR1 LNHDA, CDR2 SQIVND (reference sequence). Unmatched junction bases numbered 4, after V lost 6 bases and J lost 5 bases. In DNA form, the CDR3 reads TGTGCCAGTAGGAGGACAGGGGAAACCGGGGAGCTGTTTTTT. Protein sequence: CASRRTGETGELFF.

The rearrangement links TRBV30 to TRBJ1-1; D possibly corresponds to TRBD1 (6 bases). This CDR3 spans 15 amino acids. Germline lookup yields CDR1 GTSNPN and CDR2 SVGIG (reference sequence). The V end was cut by 0 bases, the J end by 4 bases, with 15 bases between. The CDR3 region is CAWSVPGALGTEAFF. In DNA, the CDR3 is TGTGCCTGGAGTGTGCCAGGGGCTCTAGGCACTGAAGCTTTCTTT.

The chain links TRBV11-3 to TRBJ2-7, with D possibly TRBD1 on 6 matching bases. This CDR3 comprises 12 residues. The germline gives CDR1 SGHNT, CDR2 YENEEA. V dropped 6 bases and J dropped 6 bases, with 12 bases sitting between them. CDR3 nucleotides: TGTGCCAGCAGTCAGGGGTCACGCGAGCAGTACTTC. It yields the protein CASSQGSREQYF.

The genes are TRBV5-6 and TRBJ1-1; 7 positions match TRBD1. The CDR3 consists of 15 residues. Germline V CDR1 and CDR2: SGHDT, YYEEEE. V shed 0 bases and J 4 bases; nucleotides not matched to a gene: 6. CDR3 in DNA: TGTGCCAGCAGCTTGGACAGGGGAGGATTCACTGAAGCTTTCTTT. Its protein product is CASSLDRGGFTEAFF.

The genes are TRBV6-6 and TRBJ1-5; tentative D call: TRBD1 (6 bases). The length of the CDR3 is 14 residues. V was clipped by 3 bases and J by 9 bases, with 15 bases between them. From germline, CDR1 is MNHNY and CDR2 SVGAGI (reference sequence). The CDR3 DNA reads TGTGCCAGCAGTTATCTTGGGGGCTCCGGGCCCCAGCATTTT. It specifies CASSYLGGSGPQHF.

The chain has TRBV7-3 and TRBJ2-2; possibly TRBD2 for D (7 bases). The CDR3 consists of 14 residues. Trimming pared 6 bases from V and 6 bases from J, leaving 14 bases between. Germline V gene sequence: CDR1 SGHTA, CDR2 FQGTGA. CDR3 DNA: TGTGCCAGCAGGTTGGGAGGGGGTGCCGGGGAGCTGTTTTTT. It yields the protein CASRLGGGAGELFF. Using reference TRBV7-3 and TRBJ2-2 for the parts outside the CDR3, the full variable domain is GAGVSQTPSNKVTEKGKYVELRCDPISGHTALYWYRQSLGQGPEFLIYFQGTGAADDSGLPNDRFFAVRPEGSVSTLKIQRTERGDSAVYLCASRLGGGAGELFFGEGSRLTVL.